Shown below are 24 T cell receptor beta chains from a single sample sequenced in a study of blood T cell repertoires in COVID-19. Profiling relied on immunoSEQ multiplex PCR, and the TCRdb table lists in-frame clones only, not all of them. Here the sample spans roughly 89,000 clones, roughly 80% being singletons. The sequencing sample was made of peripheral blood. The receptors originated from a woman older than 75 with acute or convalescent COVID-19.

The chain links TRBV6-2 or TRBV6-3 to TRBJ2-1; 8 nucleotides agree with TRBD1. Germline CDR1 MNHEY, CDR2 SVGEGT. The CDR3 is 15 residues long. J gave up 5 bases and V 3 bases, and 6 bases lay outside the gene matches. CDR3: CASSYSRGLHNEQFF. The DNA of the CDR3 is TGTGCCAGCAGTTATAGCAGGGGGCTCCACAATGAGCAGTTCTTC.

This clone was counted once. The genes are TRBV6-2 or TRBV6-3 and TRBJ2-3; TRBD2 aligns across 13 bases. This CDR3 spans 18 amino acids. The germline CDR1 and CDR2 sequences are MNHEY and SVGEGT. The ends lost 6 bases at V and 0 bases at J; junction bases unmatched: 9. CDR3 protein: CASSPLAGGPPSTDTQYF. CDR3 sequence (DNA): TGTGCCAGCAGCCCACTAGCGGGGGGGCCGCCCAGCACAGATACGCAGTATTTT.

The count of this clone is one. The chain has TRBV7-2 and TRBJ1-5, with TRBD1 identical over 9 bases. Germline values: CDR1 SGHTA, CDR2 FQGNSA. This CDR3 region has 18 residues. The J segment lost 2 bases and the V segment lost 5 bases, leaving 13 bases of the junction unmatched. The CDR3 nucleotides read TGTGCCAGCAGCCCAACCCCGGGACAGGGATTGGGCAATCAGCCCCAGCATTTT. Translating gives CASSPTPGQGLGNQPQHF. The variable domain in full, with the rest retrieved from reference TRBV7-2 and TRBJ1-5, is GAGVSQSPSNKVTEKGKDVELRCDPISGHTALYWYRQSLGQGLEFLIYFQGNSAPDKSGLPSDRFSAERTGGSVSTLTIQRTQQEDSAVYLCASSPTPGQGLGNQPQHFGDGTRLSIL.

This clone was counted a few times. V gene TRBV9 combines with J gene TRBJ2-1; 8 nucleotides align to TRBD2. J was trimmed by 4 bases and V by 0 bases; bases with no gene match: 3. CDR3 size: 15 residues. CDR1 and CDR2 from the germline V gene are SGDLS and YYNGEE. The CDR3 DNA follows: TGTGCCAGCAGCGTAGGTAGCGGGGTATACAATGAGCAGTTCTTC. Its protein product is CASSVGSGVYNEQFF. Combining the CDR3 with reference TRBV9 and TRBJ2-1 gives the whole variable domain DSGVTQTPKHLITATGQRVTLRCSPRSGDLSVYWYQQSLDQGLQFLIQYYNGEERAKGNILERFSAQQFPDLHSELNLSSLELGDSALYFCASSVGSGVYNEQFFGPGTRLTVL.

Only one count was recorded for this clone. The V call is TRBV11-2, the J call TRBJ2-2; TRBD2 aligns across 11 bases. J gave up 1 base and V 7 bases, and 5 bases lay outside the gene matches. In germline, CDR1 is SGHAT, CDR2 FQNNGV. There are 16 residues in the CDR3. CDR3 DNA sequence: TGTGCCAGCACCCATCTAGCGGGGGGGAACACCGGGGAGCTGTTTTTT. Translated: CASTHLAGGNTGELFF.

The chain combines TRBV5-6 with TRBJ2-2, with D perhaps TRBD1 (6 bases). CDR3 length: 14 residues. The V gene's germline CDR1 is SGHDT and CDR2 YYEEEE. V lost 6 bases and J lost 4, with 13 bases in between. The CDR3 spells CASISTGLTGELFF. The CDR3 DNA follows: TGTGCCAGCATCTCGACAGGCCTCACCGGGGAGCTGTTTTTT. Variable domain in full (rest from reference TRBV5-6 and TRBJ2-2): DAGVTQSPTHLIKTRGQQVTLRCSPKSGHDTVSWYQQALGQGPQFIFQYYEEEERQRGNFPDRFSGHQFPNYSSELNVNALLLGDSALYLCASISTGLTGELFFGEGSRLTVL.

This clone occurred once. CDR3 region: CTSRRPAVYEQFF. For the CDR3, the DNA is TGCACCAGCAGGAGGCCCGCAGTATATGAGCAGTTCTTC. This chain connects TRBV1 to TRBJ2-1; the table calls TRBD2, which could not be checked here. TRBV1 is deemed a pseudogene. The CDR3 sequence is 13 residues long.

The V call is TRBV5-1, the J call TRBJ2-3; 11 positions match TRBD2. V trimming: 0 bases; J trimming: 1 base; junction bases outside the gene matches: 4. Germline CDR1 is SGHRS and CDR2 is YFSETQ. This CDR3 spans 17 amino acids. CDR3 loop: CASSLAGTSGRTDTQYF. The CDR3 DNA follows: TGCGCCAGCAGCTTGGCCGGGACTAGCGGTCGCACAGATACGCAGTATTTT.

The chain links TRBV2 to TRBJ1-2; TRBD1 aligns across 12 bases. The CDR3 has 16 residues. Germline V lookup: CDR1 SNHLY, CDR2 FYNNEI. V was clipped by 4 bases and J by 4 bases; unmatched bases: 7. The CDR3 bases are TGTGCCAGCAGTGGGGGGACAGGGGGCAGCATCTATGGCTACACCTTC. Translated, it gives CASSGGTGGSIYGYTF. Drawing the rest from reference TRBV2 and TRBJ1-2, the complete variable domain is EPEVTQTPSHQVTQMGQEVILRCVPISNHLYFYWYRQILGQKVEFLVSFYNNEISEKSEIFDDQFSVERPDGSNFTLKIRSTKLEDSAMYFCASSGGTGGSIYGYTFGSGTRLTVV.

V usage is TRBV6-5 and J usage is TRBJ1-5, with 7 bases that match TRBD1. The CDR3 totals 13 residues. Germline V lookup: CDR1 MNHEY, CDR2 SVGAGI. Germline trimming cut 11 bases from V and 2 bases from J; bases unmatched to any gene: 6. The CDR3 sequence: CACTTGGNQPQHF. The CDR3 DNA sequence: TGTGCCTGCACAACAGGGGGCAATCAGCCCCAGCATTTT.

The rearrangement joins TRBV12-3 or TRBV12-4 to TRBJ1-1; D remains ambiguous. The CDR3 contains 13 residues. The V end lost 7 bases, the J end lost 3 bases, and 12 bases lay between the germline ends. CDR3 residues: CASIRSSYTEAFF. In DNA form, the CDR3 reads TGTGCCAGCATCCGGTCGAGCTACACTGAAGCTTTCTTT.

This clone was found a few times. This chain uses TRBV10-1 with TRBJ1-2, with 7 bases identical to TRBD1. Germline values: CDR1 WNHNN, CDR2 SYGVQD (reference sequence). This CDR3 is built from 15 residues. V lost 3 bases and J lost 6; bases outside the gene matches: 10. The CDR3 coding sequence is TGCGCCAGCAGTGATCGACAGGGAACCCCCCATGGCTACACCTTC. Its protein is CASSDRQGTPHGYTF.

The V gene is TRBV27, the J gene TRBJ2-3; 11 bases map to TRBD1. This CDR3 contains 16 residues. V lost 0 bases to trimming and J lost 5 bases; unmatched junction nucleotides: 4. Germline V CDR1 and CDR2: MNHEY, SMNVEV (reference sequence). CDR3 residues: CASSLSRTGGEDTQYF. CDR3 sequence (DNA): TGTGCCAGCAGTTTATCCCGGACAGGGGGCGAAGATACGCAGTATTTT.

J is TRBJ1-1 and V is TRBV3-1 (or the pseudogene TRBV3-2), with a weak D call TRBD1 (5 bases). Trimming left V 0 bases short and J 8 bases short, with 13 bases between. The germline V gene encodes CDR1 LGHDT and CDR2 YNNKEL (reference sequence). The CDR3 is made up of 14 amino acids. In nucleotides, the CDR3 is TGTGCCAGCAGCCAAGAAGGGAACCAGGGCGAAGCTTTCTTT. This codes for CASSQEGNQGEAFF.

This clone was seen once. The chain has TRBV4-1 and TRBJ2-2; D gene ambiguous. Germline assignment: CDR1 MGHRA and CDR2 YSYEKL. V was cut by 0 bases and J by 5 bases, with 13 bases left in between. This CDR3 contains 16 residues. The CDR3 is CASSQDPARSTGELFF. In DNA form, the CDR3 reads TGCGCCAGCAGCCAAGATCCGGCTAGATCGACCGGGGAGCTGTTTTTT.

This rearrangement joins TRBV6-2 or TRBV6-3 to TRBJ1-5; D is ambiguous. CDR1 and CDR2 (germline): MNHEY, SVGEGT. The CDR3 extends over 12 amino acids. V lost 2 bases and J lost 7, with 6 bases in between. The CDR3 DNA reads as TGTGCCAGCAGTTACGGAGGCCAGCCCCAGCATTTT. Protein: CASSYGGQPQHF.

This rearrangement joins TRBV18 to TRBJ2-3; 7 nucleotides match TRBD1. V trimming: 5 bases; J trimming: 1 base; junction bases outside the gene matches: 6. The CDR3 covers 15 residues. Germline CDR1 KGHSH, CDR2 LQKENI. The chain's CDR3 is CASSERQGGTDTQYF. The DNA for the CDR3 is TGTGCCAGCTCAGAAAGACAGGGCGGCACAGATACGCAGTATTTT.

CDR3 DNA sequence: TGTGCCAGCAGCTTAATACCTGGCAGAGAGACCCAGTACTTC. Residues: CASSLIPGRETQYF. The V gene is TRBV7-2, the J gene TRBJ2-5; D gene uncertain. Germline V lookup: CDR1 SGHTA, CDR2 FQGNSA. This CDR3 is 14 amino acids long. Trimming took off 2 bases at V and 4 bases at J, with 11 bases between the two ends.

This clone occurred a few times. The V call is TRBV23-1, the J call TRBJ1-5; perhaps TRBD1 as D (5 bases). TRBV23-1 is an ORF; its function is uncertain. This CDR3 spans 17 amino acids. The germline V and J ends were trimmed by 2 bases and 4 bases, with 18 bases remaining between them. CDR3 bases: TGCGCCAGCAGTCAAATGGGGGGTAGAGATTTGAATCAGCCCCAGCATTTT. Encoded protein: CASSQMGGRDLNQPQHF.

The chain has TRBV10-2 and TRBJ2-2; the match to TRBD2 covers 14 bases. J lost 1 base, V lost 2 bases, and 6 bases had no gene match. The CDR3 length is 19 residues. CDR1 and CDR2 from the germline V gene are WSHSY and SAAADI. CDR3 loop: CASSEIRLAGGLNTGELFF. The CDR3 DNA reads as TGCGCCAGCAGTGAGATTAGACTAGCGGGGGGGCTGAACACCGGGGAGCTGTTTTTT.

The chain is built from TRBV21-1 and TRBJ2-7; the table gives TRBD1 as D, unverified against the DNA. TRBV21-1 is a recognized pseudogene. This CDR3 is 16 amino acids long. The CDR3 nucleotides are TGTGCCAGCAGCAAGGTGGCAGGGGGCTACTCCTACGAGCAGTACTTC. Translation: CASSKVAGGYSYEQYF.

The chain combines TRBV3-1 (or the pseudogene TRBV3-2) with TRBJ1-5, with 7 bases that match TRBD1. The CDR3 covers 16 residues. The J segment lost 0 bases and the V segment lost 0 bases, leaving 2 bases of the junction unmatched. Germline CDR1 is LGHDT and CDR2 is YNNKEL (reference sequence). As DNA, the CDR3 is TGTGCCAGCAGCCAAGATGGGACAGTTAGCAATCAGCCCCAGCATTTT. Encoded protein: CASSQDGTVSNQPQHF.

The chain uses TRBV11-3 and TRBJ1-1, with TRBD1 identical over 11 bases. After removal of 4 bases from V and 5 bases from J, the junction contained 6 bases not matched to a gene. The length of the CDR3 is 15 residues. Germline loops: CDR1 SGHNT, CDR2 YENEEA. DNA of the CDR3: TGTGCCAGCAGCTCGCGGACAGGGGGCGGAACTGAAGCTTTCTTT. This encodes CASSSRTGGGTEAFF.

This clone came up once. The V gene is TRBV5-1, the J gene TRBJ2-2; tentatively, D is TRBD1 (6 bases). Germline lookup yields CDR1 SGHRS and CDR2 YFSETQ. Trimming stripped 0 bases from V and 2 bases from J, with 11 bases between. The CDR3 contains 16 residues. CDR3 amino acids: CASSLGRGHNTGELFF. Written as DNA, the CDR3 is TGCGCCAGCAGCTTGGGTAGGGGACACAACACCGGGGAGCTGTTTTTT.